What follows are 23 T cell receptor beta chains derived from one specimen sequenced in a study of CXCR3-negative and CXCR3-positive naive CD8 T cells. Preparation of TRB cDNA libraries relied on 5' RACE carrying UMI labels. TCRdb reanalyzed the 5' RACE reads and collapses them to one entry per CDR3 protein, without DNA. The table lists 60,000 to 65,000 distinct CDR3 sequences. These receptors have no known antigen. Points from the study as a whole: CXCR3-positive naive cells had TRB CDR3s that were more hydrophobic than CXCR3-negative naive cells had.

The source material was naive CXCR3+ CD8+ T cells from blood. The subset was: CD45RO-CCR7+CD27+CD95- naive CD8+ T cells expressing CXCR3 (TNR3+). Receptor source: a human donor in good health. Some clones in this sample may be carry-over from other donors' samples.

The J gene is TRBJ2-2, the V gene TRBV7-2; the D call of TRBD2 rests on TCRdb alone, since no DNA is present to check it. CDR3 length equals 15 residues. The V gene's germline CDR1 is SGHTA and CDR2 FQGNSA. The CDR3 is CASSPLAGSTGELFF. The full variable domain, completed using reference TRBV7-2 and TRBJ2-2, is GAGVSQSPSNKVTEKGKDVELRCDPISGHTALYWYRQSLGQGLEFLIYFQGNSAPDKSGLPSDRFSAERTGGSVSTLTIQRTQQEDSAVYLCASSPLAGSTGELFFGEGSRLTVL.

J is TRBJ2-3 and V is TRBV28; the TRBD1 assignment by TCRdb is unverifiable without DNA. The CDR3 is made up of 14 amino acids. Germline loops: CDR1 MDHEN, CDR2 SYDVKM. The CDR3 here is CASTYGGSTDTQYF.

The chain links TRBV7-9 to TRBJ1-2. The CDR3 has 17 amino acids. From germline, CDR1 is SEHNR and CDR2 FQNEAQ (reference sequence). CDR3 residues: CASSLEGLAAPNYGYTF.

CDR3 loop: CASREGGPSETQYF. The chain is built from TRBV7-9 and TRBJ2-5; checking the TCRdb D call of TRBD1 is not possible without DNA. Germline V gene lookup returns CDR1 SEHNR and CDR2 FQNEAQ (reference sequence). The CDR3 totals 14 residues.

The chain uses TRBV20-1 and TRBJ2-3; lacking DNA, the TRBD1 call made by TCRdb goes unchecked. Germline V gene sequence: CDR1 DFQATT, CDR2 SNEGSKA (reference sequence). This CDR3 region has 12 residues. The CDR3 sequence is CSASGATDTQYF.

The rearrangement uses TRBV2 and TRBJ2-3; TCRdb picks TRBD1, but there is no DNA to check that call. Germline lookup yields CDR1 SNHLY and CDR2 FYNNEI. The CDR3 contains 15 residues. CDR3 sequence: CASSDQGAVTDTQYF. Using reference TRBV2 and TRBJ2-3 for the parts outside the CDR3, the full variable domain is EPEVTQTPSHQVTQMGQEVILRCVPISNHLYFYWYRQILGQKVEFLVSFYNNEISEKSEIFDDQFSVERPDGSNFTLKIRSTKLEDSAMYFCASSDQGAVTDTQYFGPGTRLTVL.

The chain combines TRBV29-1 with TRBJ2-7; TCRdb gives TRBD1 as the D gene, but with no DNA this cannot be confirmed. The CDR3 has 14 amino acids. The V gene's germline CDR1 is SQVTM and CDR2 ANQGSEA. The CDR3 loop is CSVEGTGSDYEQYF.

The chain carries TRBV2 and TRBJ2-4; TCRdb selects TRBD1, and the lack of DNA leaves this call unchecked. The germline V gene encodes CDR1 SNHLY and CDR2 FYNNEI. The CDR3 is 15 amino acids. The CDR3 reads CASQQGAFAKNIQYF.

The chain joins TRBV23-1 to TRBJ2-7. TRBV23-1 is reported as an ORF; its role is uncertain. The CDR3 consists of 15 residues. The chain's CDR3 is CASRHYRINSYEQYF.

This chain joins TRBV7-8 and TRBJ2-1; TCRdb calls TRBD1, which cannot be checked without DNA. CDR1 is SGHVS and CDR2 is FQNEAQ in the germline V gene. The CDR3 is made up of 15 amino acids. CDR3 protein: CASSFPEGRYNEQFF.

The chain employs TRBV20-1 and TRBJ2-1. Germline values: CDR1 DFQATT, CDR2 SNEGSKA (reference sequence). CDR3 size: 13 residues. CDR3 sequence: CSARGYYDNEQFF.

This chain uses TRBV29-1 with TRBJ1-2; the TRBD1 assignment by TCRdb is unverifiable without DNA. Germline assignment: CDR1 SQVTM and CDR2 ANQGSEA. There are 13 residues in the CDR3. The CDR3 loop reads CSVEDTDSLGYTF. The full variable domain, in which reference TRBV29-1 and TRBJ1-2 provide the parts outside the CDR3, is SAVISQKPSRDICQRGTSLTIQCQVDSQVTMMFWYRQQPGQSLTLIATANQGSEATYESGFVIDKFPISRPNLTFSTLTVSNMSPEDSSIYLCSVEDTDSLGYTFGSGTRLTVV.

V gene TRBV6-2 or TRBV6-3 combines with J gene TRBJ2-1; TCRdb lists TRBD2, though no DNA is available to test this call. The CDR3 extends over 15 amino acids. Germline V gene sequence: CDR1 MNHEY, CDR2 SVGEGT. CDR3 amino acids: CASRLAGGDGGEQFF.

The chain couples TRBV6-4 to TRBJ2-3; TCRdb's D call, TRBD2, is unchecked because there is no DNA. The CDR3 contains 15 residues. CDR1 and CDR2 from the germline V gene are MRHNA and SNTAGT. CDR3 protein: CASSVGGTPGDTQYF.

The chain employs TRBV27 and TRBJ1-6. The CDR3 totals 14 residues. Germline V lookup: CDR1 MNHEY, CDR2 SMNVEV (reference sequence). CDR3 sequence reads: CASSLVVGNSPLHF.

The V and J genes are TRBV6-4 and TRBJ2-2. The germline V gene has CDR1 MRHNA and CDR2 SNTAGT. The CDR3 sequence is 13 residues long. This chain's CDR3 is CASSDGLAGELFF.

The chain has TRBV7-9 and TRBJ2-2. The CDR3 spans 14 residues. Germline V lookup: CDR1 SEHNR, CDR2 FQNEAQ (reference sequence). CDR3 protein: CAAIRVLNTGELFF.

The chain recombines TRBV25-1 with TRBJ2-1; the TCRdb D gene call, TRBD1, has no DNA to confirm it. The CDR3 consists of 14 residues. Germline assignment: CDR1 MGHDK and CDR2 SYGVNS. This CDR3 reads CASSESGGNNEQFF.

The chain employs TRBV20-1 and TRBJ2-3; TCRdb proposes TRBD1, but this gene call is untestable without DNA. Germline CDR1 DFQATT, CDR2 SNEGSKA (reference sequence). CDR3 length: 19 amino acids. The CDR3 here is CSARDQSSGTISYTDTQYF.

V gene TRBV12-5 combines with J gene TRBJ2-1; TCRdb selects TRBD1, and the lack of DNA leaves this call unchecked. Germline lookup yields CDR1 LGHNT and CDR2 FRNRAP. The CDR3 totals 15 residues. CDR3 region: CASGSGGSSYNEQFF.

This chain links TRBV29-1 with TRBJ2-7. Germline values: CDR1 SQVTM, CDR2 ANQGSEA. The CDR3 is 13 amino acids. The chain's CDR3 is CSVEDRSGGEQYF.

This rearrangement joins TRBV14 to TRBJ2-2; absent DNA, TCRdb's TRBD1 call cannot be checked. In germline, CDR1 is SGHDN, CDR2 FVKESK. The CDR3 length is 15 residues. This CDR3 reads CASSQGRSGSGELFF.

The chain carries TRBV7-2 and TRBJ2-5; the D call of TRBD1 rests on TCRdb alone, since no DNA is present to check it. The CDR3 extends over 13 amino acids. CDR1 is SGHTA, CDR2 FQGNSA, per germline. The CDR3 here is CASRSLGGETQYF.